This T cell receptor beta chain stems from a study of blood T cell repertoires in COVID-19. In the study overall: Nucleic acid was either cDNA or gDNA, and it came from T cells, B-cell-depleted T cells, or PBMCs.

V lost 1 base and J 3 bases, leaving 10 bases between the germline ends. This CDR3 contains 15 residues. The germline V gene has CDR1 SGHTA and CDR2 FQGNSA. Clones were sequenced by immunoSEQ multiplex PCR, and TCRdb holds only the in-frame ones, with some missing. The data contain some 75,000 clones, 80% of them singletons. The count of this clone is one. This clonotype originated in a middle-aged man with COVID-19, enrolled during active disease. The chain employs TRBV7-2 and TRBJ1-5, with D possibly TRBD1 on 6 matching bases. The sequencing input was peripheral blood. CDR3: CASSLEQGYNQPQHF. In DNA form, the CDR3 reads TGTGCCAGCAGCTTAGAACAGGGATACAATCAGCCCCAGCATTTT.